The 6 T cell receptor beta chains listed next were all sequenced from one sample in a study of blood T cell repertoires in COVID-19. Method: immunoSEQ multiplex PCR; TCRdb's copy keeps in-frame clones and lacks some. The sample has 170,000 or so clones; approximately 86% are singletons. Sequenced input: peripheral blood. The receptors here all came from a man aged 55 to 69 with COVID-19, enrolled during active disease.

V gene TRBV25-1 combines with J gene TRBJ1-3; D gene uncertain. V lost 3 bases to trimming and J lost 0 bases, with 9 bases between them. Germline values: CDR1 MGHDK, CDR2 SYGVNS. The CDR3 has 15 amino acids. The CDR3 sequence is CASSDPADSGNTIYF. In DNA, the CDR3 is TGTGCCAGCAGTGACCCCGCGGACTCTGGAAACACCATATATTTT.

This clone was counted only a few times. V usage is TRBV19 and J usage is TRBJ2-1, with 10 bases lining up with TRBD2. The CDR3 spans 14 residues. Germline V lookup: CDR1 LNHDA, CDR2 SQIVND (reference sequence). The trim removed 7 bases at V and 4 bases at J, leaving 4 bases unmatched. The CDR3 nucleotides are TGTGCCAGTACCCAACTAGCGGGATACAATGAGCAGTTCTTC. Its translation is CASTQLAGYNEQFF.

The chain employs TRBV25-1 and TRBJ2-7, with 10 nucleotides matching TRBD2. Germline V lookup: CDR1 MGHDK, CDR2 SYGVNS. The length of the CDR3 is 15 residues. V trimming: 3 bases; J trimming: 2 bases; junction bases outside the gene matches: 4. DNA for the CDR3: TGTGCCAGCAGTGATCTAGCGGGAGTAGCCTACGAGCAGTACTTC. Protein product: CASSDLAGVAYEQYF.

This chain connects TRBV28 to TRBJ2-1; unclear D gene. Germline CDR1 reads MDHEN; CDR2 reads SYDVKM. The CDR3 extends over 13 amino acids. Trimming took 5 bases from V and 7 from J, leaving 12 bases between them. CDR3 sequence (DNA): TGTGCCAGCAGTACTCCCCTTTGGAATGAGCAGTTCTTC. This encodes CASSTPLWNEQFF.

This chain joins TRBV5-4 and TRBJ2-7; D not certain. Per germline, CDR1 SGHNT and CDR2 YYREEE (reference sequence). The V and J ends lost 0 bases and 3 bases respectively, with 10 bases between them. The CDR3 totals 14 residues. The CDR3 here is CASSLEAGSYEQYF. CDR3 nucleotide sequence: TGTGCCAGCAGCTTGGAAGCAGGAAGCTACGAGCAGTACTTC.

The genes are TRBV28 and TRBJ1-3, with a weak D call TRBD1 (6 bases). The CDR3 has 12 amino acids. V was trimmed by 10 bases and J by 2 bases, leaving 9 bases between them. CDR1 MDHEN and CDR2 SYDVKM come from the germline V gene. The CDR3 region is CAITGTGNTIYF. Here the CDR3 DNA reads TGTGCCATCACAGGGACTGGAAACACCATATATTTT.